One and the same sample provided the 24 T cell receptor beta chains below, sequenced in a study of a mutant IDH1 vaccine in newly diagnosed glioma. The sample's time point: baseline, week 1 (first vaccination visit). Treatment noted: pre-vaccination baseline after standard-of-care therapy. The repertoire was sequenced with immunoSEQ multiplex PCR; TCRdb's copy has only in-frame clones and lacks some. Found here are just under 95,000 clones, around four fifths of them singletons; the top ten hold under 8%. Sequencing was performed on PBMCs, taken from a glioma patient treated with radiotherapy, temozolomide or both. The receptors shown here come from a woman aged 45-65 years with glioma.

The rearrangement joins TRBV29-1 to TRBJ2-3; 7 nucleotides agree with TRBD1. Germline V gene lookup returns CDR1 SQVTM and CDR2 ANQGSEA. The CDR3 covers 14 residues. Trimming cost V 7 bases and J 4 bases; bases outside gene matches: 11. CDR3 bases: TGCAGCGCCATGACAGGGAACTTAGCAGATACGCAGTATTTT. Encoded protein: CSAMTGNLADTQYF.

V and J are TRBV9 and TRBJ1-2; D is possibly TRBD1 (5 bases). Germline V gene lookup returns CDR1 SGDLS and CDR2 YYNGEE. Trimming shortened V by 4 bases and J by 2 bases, and 18 bases separated the two germline ends. This CDR3 has 16 amino acids. The CDR3 protein is CASSSQGRKGNYGYTF. CDR3 DNA: TGTGCCAGCAGCTCTCAGGGACGAAAAGGAAACTATGGCTACACCTTC.

CDR3 DNA: TGCGCCAGCAGCTTGGGAGTGGGGGGCAATCAGCCCCAGCATTTT. Translated: CASSLGVGGNQPQHF. V usage is TRBV5-1 and J usage is TRBJ1-5, with a tentative D call TRBD1 (5 bases). Looked up from germline, CDR1 is SGHRS and CDR2 is YFSETQ. Trimming took 0 bases from V and 2 from J, leaving 9 bases between them. CDR3 length equals 15 residues.

The V and J genes are TRBV28 and TRBJ2-7; TRBD2 agrees at 10 bases. The germline V gene encodes CDR1 MDHEN and CDR2 SYDVKM. CDR3 length: 15 amino acids. V lost 2 bases to trimming and J lost 1 base; unmatched junction nucleotides: 2. The CDR3 coding sequence is TGTGCCAGCAGTTTAGCTAGCGGGGGATCCTACGAGCAGTACTTC. Translation: CASSLASGGSYEQYF.

The V and J genes are TRBV5-1 and TRBJ1-6; D gene uncertain. The CDR3 sequence is 14 residues long. The ends were cut back, 0 bases at V and 7 bases at J, with 8 bases in the middle. Germline CDR1 SGHRS, CDR2 YFSETQ. In nucleotides, the CDR3 is TGCGCCAGCAGCTTGGCGTCAGAAAATTCACCCCTCCACTTT. It codes for CASSLASENSPLHF.

The CDR3 nucleotides read TGCAGCGTTGAAGACAGGGACACTAACTATGGCTACACCTTC. Its translation is CSVEDRDTNYGYTF. The chain joins TRBV29-1 to TRBJ1-2; tentatively, D is TRBD1 (6 bases). The CDR3 totals 14 residues. CDR1 is SQVTM and CDR2 is ANQGSEA in the germline V gene. V was trimmed by 0 bases and J by 0 bases, leaving 8 bases between them. Based on the CDR3 plus reference TRBV29-1 and TRBJ1-2, the full variable domain is SAVISQKPSRDICQRGTSLTIQCQVDSQVTMMFWYRQQPGQSLTLIATANQGSEATYESGFVIDKFPISRPNLTFSTLTVSNMSPEDSSIYLCSVEDRDTNYGYTFGSGTRLTVV.

The CDR3 coding sequence is TGTGCCTGGAGTGCCTTTGGGGGGAGAAACAATCAGCCCCAGCATTTT. Translating gives CAWSAFGGRNNQPQHF. The rearrangement uses TRBV30 and TRBJ1-5; possibly TRBD1 for D (5 bases). Trimming pared 1 base from V and 3 bases from J, leaving 16 bases between. The germline V gene has CDR1 GTSNPN and CDR2 SVGIG (reference sequence). This CDR3 contains 16 residues.

The V gene is TRBV6-6, the J gene TRBJ2-5, with D tentatively TRBD1 or TRBD2 (6 bases each). The CDR3 is made up of 13 amino acids. V shed 8 bases and J shed 9 bases, with 19 bases lying between them. CDR1 is MNHNY and CDR2 is SVGAGI in the germline V gene (reference sequence). The CDR3 nucleotides read TGTGCCAGCCAACGAGGGGGGAATGTGGCCCAGTACTTC. The encoded protein is CASQRGGNVAQYF.

The CDR3 nucleotides read TGTGCCTGGAGATATAAAGGACAGGGGCCGACCTACGAGCAGTACTTC. This encodes CAWRYKGQGPTYEQYF. The rearrangement uses TRBV30 and TRBJ2-7; 9 bases are a match to TRBD1. The V segment lost 3 bases and the J segment 2 bases; nucleotides outside the gene matches: 11. Germline loops: CDR1 GTSNPN, CDR2 SVGIG (reference sequence). The CDR3 sequence is 16 residues long. Drawing the rest from reference TRBV30 and TRBJ2-7, the complete variable domain is SQTIHQWPATLVQPVGSPLSLECTVEGTSNPNLYWYRQAAGRGLQLLFYSVGIGQISSEVPQNLSASRPQDRQFILSSKKLLLSDSGFYLCAWRYKGQGPTYEQYFGPGTRLTVT.

This chain links TRBV7-2 with TRBJ2-7, with D unclear. With 1 base removed from V and 2 bases from J, the gap between germline ends came to 6 bases. The CDR3 consists of 13 residues. Per the germline V gene, CDR1 is SGHTA and CDR2 is FQGNSA. In DNA form, the CDR3 reads TGTGCCAGCAGCTTAGATAATACCTACGAGCAGTACTTC. Translated: CASSLDNTYEQYF.

This rearrangement joins TRBV6-4 to TRBJ1-1; no definite D call. With 2 bases removed from V and 1 base from J, the gap between germline ends came to 8 bases. The CDR3 totals 14 residues. Germline CDR1 and CDR2: MRHNA and SNTAGT. In nucleotides, the CDR3 is TGTGCCAGCAGTGACGGCCGATCGAACACTGAAGCTTTCTTT. Its protein product is CASSDGRSNTEAFF.

CDR3: CASRGPGGSSYNEQFF. CDR3 nucleotides: TGTGCCAGCAGGGGCCCCGGCGGGAGCTCCTACAATGAGCAGTTCTTC. The chain joins TRBV2 to TRBJ2-1; 7 positions agree with TRBD2. This CDR3 is built from 16 residues. With V trimmed by 6 bases and J by 0 bases, 8 bases remained unmatched. Germline CDR1 is SNHLY and CDR2 is FYNNEI. The complete variable domain, with remaining parts taken from reference TRBV2 and TRBJ2-1, reads EPEVTQTPSHQVTQMGQEVILRCVPISNHLYFYWYRQILGQKVEFLVSFYNNEISEKSEIFDDQFSVERPDGSNFTLKIRSTKLEDSAMYFCASRGPGGSSYNEQFFGPGTRLTVL.

The chain joins TRBV5-1 to TRBJ2-2, with TRBD2 as a possible D gene (5 bases). Germline V gene data show CDR1 as SGHRS and CDR2 as YFSETQ. Trimming cost V 0 bases and J 3 bases, with 6 bases left between them. The CDR3 is made up of 14 amino acids. CDR3 sequence: CASSLGGDTGELFF. DNA of the CDR3: TGCGCCAGCAGCTTGGGGGGAGACACCGGGGAGCTGTTTTTT.

The V and J genes are TRBV2 and TRBJ1-2; tentatively, D is TRBD1 (6 bases). CDR3 size: 13 residues. Germline V gene sequence: CDR1 SNHLY, CDR2 FYNNEI. The V end was cut by 9 bases, the J end by 8 bases, with 19 bases between. The CDR3 DNA is TGTGCCAGGAGGGAACAGGGAGTAGGCGGCTACACCTTC. It encodes CARREQGVGGYTF.

V usage is TRBV9 and J usage is TRBJ1-1; maybe TRBD1 (5 bases). The V end was cut by 3 bases, the J end by 4 bases, with 13 bases between. CDR1 and CDR2 from the germline V gene are SGDLS and YYNGEE. The CDR3 is 14 residues long. This chain's CDR3 is CASSAPGAATEAFF. CDR3 nucleotides: TGTGCCAGCAGCGCCCCCGGGGCAGCCACTGAAGCTTTCTTT.

The gene calls are TRBV4-1 and TRBJ2-7; TRBD2 agrees at 7 bases. Germline values: CDR1 MGHRA, CDR2 YSYEKL. After removal of 3 bases from V and 0 bases from J, the junction contained 14 bases not matched to a gene. The CDR3 spans 18 residues. CDR3 nucleotides: TGCGCCAGCAGCCAGTTCACTTTACGGGAGGCCGACTCCTACGAGCAGTACTTC. Translated: CASSQFTLREADSYEQYF.

The chain employs TRBV7-2 and TRBJ2-5; D is unclear. The V end lost 5 bases, the J end lost 0 bases, and 7 bases lay between the germline ends. The germline gives CDR1 SGHTA, CDR2 FQGNSA. This CDR3 is built from 13 residues. For the CDR3, the DNA is TGTGCCAGCAGCCGAGTGTACCAAGAGACCCAGTACTTC. This gives the protein CASSRVYQETQYF.

J is TRBJ1-1 and V is TRBV28; TRBD1 might be the D (5 bases). V lost 8 bases and J 6 bases, leaving 25 bases between the germline ends. This CDR3 comprises 16 residues. CDR1 is MDHEN, CDR2 SYDVKM, per germline. The CDR3: CASRGPWGGEKSEAFF. The CDR3 DNA sequence: TGTGCCAGCCGGGGTCCCTGGGGAGGGGAAAAATCTGAAGCTTTCTTT. The entire variable domain, with the rest obtained from reference TRBV28 and TRBJ1-1, is as follows: DVKVTQSSRYLVKRTGEKVFLECVQDMDHENMFWYRQDPGLGLRLIYFSYDVKMKEKGDIPEGYSVSREKKERFSLILESASTNQTSMYLCASRGPWGGEKSEAFFGQGTRLTVV.

The chain uses TRBV7-6 and TRBJ2-7, with D hard to call. V was shortened by 1 base and J by 2 bases, with 6 bases between the two germline ends. This CDR3 contains 13 residues. Looked up from germline, CDR1 is SGHVS and CDR2 is FNYEAQ. CDR3 coding DNA: TGTGCCAGCAGCTTAGACCAGACCTACGAGCAGTACTTC. Translating it yields CASSLDQTYEQYF.

This clone was counted once. This rearrangement joins TRBV5-1 to TRBJ2-7; D may be TRBD2 (6 bases). Per germline, CDR1 SGHRS and CDR2 YFSETQ. Trimming shortened V by 0 bases and J by 6 bases, and 10 bases separated the two germline ends. This CDR3 contains 13 residues. CDR3 DNA: TGCGCCAGCAGCTTGGCCGGCGGGGTCGAGCAGTACTTC. Translating gives CASSLAGGVEQYF.

This clone was counted a single time. The rearrangement links TRBV4-1 to TRBJ1-6; D uncertain. V was trimmed by 1 base and J by 6 bases, leaving 10 bases between them. Germline V gene data show CDR1 as MGHRA and CDR2 as YSYEKL. The length of the CDR3 is 15 residues. CDR3 protein: CASSQAPTANSPLHF. For the CDR3, the DNA is TGCGCCAGCAGCCAAGCGCCTACGGCTAATTCACCCCTCCACTTT.

The chain joins TRBV5-1 to TRBJ1-1; 7 bases match TRBD1. V was clipped by 4 bases and J by 1 base; unmatched bases: 10. Germline V lookup: CDR1 SGHRS, CDR2 YFSETQ. The CDR3 extends over 16 amino acids. For the CDR3, the DNA is TGCGCCAGCAGCATAGGGACAGCCGGTGAGAACACTGAAGCTTTCTTT. This encodes CASSIGTAGENTEAFF.

The chain uses TRBV30 and TRBJ1-2; D gene ambiguous. Germline V gene lookup returns CDR1 GTSNPN and CDR2 SVGIG (reference sequence). V lost 2 bases and J lost 2, with 15 bases in between. The CDR3 length is 15 residues. In nucleotides, the CDR3 is TGTGCCTGGAGTTTCCCGGGTGGGCCCAACTATGGCTACACCTTC. This gives the protein CAWSFPGGPNYGYTF.

This clone occurred a few times. This sequence joins TRBV6-4 and TRBJ1-6; no clear D gene. V dropped 3 bases and J dropped 9 bases, with 15 bases sitting between them. The CDR3 has 15 residues. In germline, CDR1 is MRHNA, CDR2 SNTAGT. CDR3 sequence reads: CASSELGSGGSPLHF. CDR3 DNA: TGTGCCAGCAGTGAACTCGGGTCGGGCGGTTCACCCCTCCACTTT.